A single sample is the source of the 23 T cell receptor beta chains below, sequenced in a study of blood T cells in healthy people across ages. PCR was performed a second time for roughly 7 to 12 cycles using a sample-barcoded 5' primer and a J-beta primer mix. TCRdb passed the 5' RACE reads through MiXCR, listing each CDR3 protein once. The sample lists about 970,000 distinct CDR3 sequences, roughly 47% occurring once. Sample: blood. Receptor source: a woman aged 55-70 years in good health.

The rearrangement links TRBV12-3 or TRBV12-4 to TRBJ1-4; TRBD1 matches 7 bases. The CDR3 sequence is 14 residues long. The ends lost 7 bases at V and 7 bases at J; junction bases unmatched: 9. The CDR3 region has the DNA TGTGCCAGCACCGCGACAGGGTTTAGTGAAAAACTGTTTTTT. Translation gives CASTATGFSEKLFF.

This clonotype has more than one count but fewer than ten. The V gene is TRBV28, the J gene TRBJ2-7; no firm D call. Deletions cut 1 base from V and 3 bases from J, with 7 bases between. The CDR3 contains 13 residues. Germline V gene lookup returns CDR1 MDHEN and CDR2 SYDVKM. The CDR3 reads CASSLSINYEQYF. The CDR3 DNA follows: TGTGCCAGCAGTTTATCTATAAACTACGAGCAGTACTTC.

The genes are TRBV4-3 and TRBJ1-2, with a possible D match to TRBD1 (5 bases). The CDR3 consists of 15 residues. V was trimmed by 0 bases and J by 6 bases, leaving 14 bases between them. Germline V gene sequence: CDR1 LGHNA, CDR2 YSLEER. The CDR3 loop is CASSQEMGQGNGYTF. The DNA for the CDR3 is TGCGCCAGCAGCCAAGAGATGGGGCAGGGCAATGGCTACACCTTC.

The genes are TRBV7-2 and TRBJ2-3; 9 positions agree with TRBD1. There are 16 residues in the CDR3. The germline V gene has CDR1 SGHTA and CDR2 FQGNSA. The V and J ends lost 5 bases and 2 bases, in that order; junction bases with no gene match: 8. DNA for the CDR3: TGTGCCAGCAGCCGCCGACAGGGGGGGGTCACAGATACGCAGTATTTT. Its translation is CASSRRQGGVTDTQYF.

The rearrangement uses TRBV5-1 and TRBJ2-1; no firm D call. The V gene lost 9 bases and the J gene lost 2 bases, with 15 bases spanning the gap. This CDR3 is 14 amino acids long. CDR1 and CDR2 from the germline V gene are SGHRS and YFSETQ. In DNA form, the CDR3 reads TGCGCCACCTCCCCTCTGGGGACCTACAATGAGCAGTTCTTC. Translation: CATSPLGTYNEQFF. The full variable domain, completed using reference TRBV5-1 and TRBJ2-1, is KAGVTQTPRYLIKTRGQQVTLSCSPISGHRSVSWYQQTPGQGLQFLFEYFSETQRNKGNFPGRFSGRQFSNSRSEMNVSTLELGDSALYLCATSPLGTYNEQFFGPGTRLTVL.

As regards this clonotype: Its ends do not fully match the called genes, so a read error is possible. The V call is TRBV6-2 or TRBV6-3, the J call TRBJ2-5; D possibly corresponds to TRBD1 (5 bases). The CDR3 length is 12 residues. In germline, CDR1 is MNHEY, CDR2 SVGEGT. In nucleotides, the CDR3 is TGTGCCAGCAACTTCGGACAAGGGACCCAGTACTTC. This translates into CASNFGQGTQYF.

This CDR3 is CASRGSAGANTGELFF. CDR3 DNA sequence: TGTGCCAGCAGAGGTTCAGCGGGAGCAAACACCGGGGAGCTGTTTTTT. The V gene is TRBV27, the J gene TRBJ2-2, with TRBD2 matching over 8 bases. The CDR3 is 16 residues long. Germline CDR1 MNHEY, CDR2 SMNVEV (reference sequence). Germline trimming cut 6 bases from V and 2 bases from J; bases unmatched to any gene: 8.

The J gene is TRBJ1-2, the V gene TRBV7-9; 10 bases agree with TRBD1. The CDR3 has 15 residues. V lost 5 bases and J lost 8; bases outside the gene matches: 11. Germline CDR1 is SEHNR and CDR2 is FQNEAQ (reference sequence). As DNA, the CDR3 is TGTGCCAGCAGCCCGGGGACAGGGGACTCGGTGGGCTACACCTTC. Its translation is CASSPGTGDSVGYTF. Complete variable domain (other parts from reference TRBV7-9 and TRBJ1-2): DTGVSQNPRHKITKRGQNVTFRCDPISEHNRLYWYRQTLGQGPEFLTYFQNEAQLEKSRLLSDRFSAERPKGSFSTLEIQRTEQGDSAMYLCASSPGTGDSVGYTFGSGTRLTVV.

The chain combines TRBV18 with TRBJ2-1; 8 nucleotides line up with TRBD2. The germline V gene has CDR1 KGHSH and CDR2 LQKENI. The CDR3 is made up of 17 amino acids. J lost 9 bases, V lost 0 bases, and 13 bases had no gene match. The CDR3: CASSPPGGHREGLEQFF. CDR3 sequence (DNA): TGTGCCAGCTCACCACCTGGAGGGCACCGGGAGGGCCTTGAGCAGTTCTTC.

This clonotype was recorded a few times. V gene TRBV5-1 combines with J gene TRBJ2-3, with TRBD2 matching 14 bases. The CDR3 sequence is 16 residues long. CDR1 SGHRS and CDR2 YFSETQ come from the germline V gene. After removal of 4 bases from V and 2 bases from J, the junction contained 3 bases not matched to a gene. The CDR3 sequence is CASSRLAGGNTDTQYF. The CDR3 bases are TGCGCCAGCAGCCGACTAGCGGGAGGGAACACAGATACGCAGTATTTT.

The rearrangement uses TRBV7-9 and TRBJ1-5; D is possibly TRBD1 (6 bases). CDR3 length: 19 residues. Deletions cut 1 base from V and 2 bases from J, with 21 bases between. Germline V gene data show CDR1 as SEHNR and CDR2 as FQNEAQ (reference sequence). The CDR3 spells CASSLEGGFGGYGNQPQHF. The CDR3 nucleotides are TGTGCCAGCAGCTTAGAGGGAGGGTTTGGGGGCTATGGCAATCAGCCCCAGCATTTT. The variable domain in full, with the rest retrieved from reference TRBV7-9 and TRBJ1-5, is DTGVSQNPRHKITKRGQNVTFRCDPISEHNRLYWYRQTLGQGPEFLTYFQNEAQLEKSRLLSDRFSAERPKGSFSTLEIQRTEQGDSAMYLCASSLEGGFGGYGNQPQHFGDGTRLSIL.

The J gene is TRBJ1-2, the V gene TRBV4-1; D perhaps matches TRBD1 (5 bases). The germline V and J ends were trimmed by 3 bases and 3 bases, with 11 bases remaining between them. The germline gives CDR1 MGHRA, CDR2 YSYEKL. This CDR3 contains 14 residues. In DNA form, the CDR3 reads TGCGCCAGCAGCCACGACAGTGTTTACTATGGCTACACCTTC. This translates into CASSHDSVYYGYTF.

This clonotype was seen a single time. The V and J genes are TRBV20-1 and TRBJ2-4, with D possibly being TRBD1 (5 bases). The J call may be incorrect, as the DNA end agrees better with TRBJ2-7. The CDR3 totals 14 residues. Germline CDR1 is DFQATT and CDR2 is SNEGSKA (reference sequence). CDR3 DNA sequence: TGCAGTGCTAGAGGGACCGGACAAGACTACGAGCAGTACTTC. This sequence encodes CSARGTGQDYEQYF.

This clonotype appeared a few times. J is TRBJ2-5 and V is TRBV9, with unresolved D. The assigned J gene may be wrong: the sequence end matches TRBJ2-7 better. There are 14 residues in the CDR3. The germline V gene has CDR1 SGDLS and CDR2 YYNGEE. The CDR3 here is CASSVRPVGYEQYF. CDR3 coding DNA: TGTGCCAGCAGCGTACGACCCGTAGGCTACGAGCAGTACTTC.

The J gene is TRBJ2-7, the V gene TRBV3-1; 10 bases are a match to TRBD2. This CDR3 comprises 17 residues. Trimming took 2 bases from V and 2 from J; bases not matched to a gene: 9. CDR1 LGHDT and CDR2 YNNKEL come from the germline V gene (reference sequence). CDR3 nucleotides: TGTGCCAGCAGCCAAATTGGGACTAGCGTTAGAACCTACGAGCAGTACTTC. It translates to CASSQIGTSVRTYEQYF.

CDR3: CSAILAEIRYEQYF. In DNA form, the CDR3 reads TGCAGTGCTATTCTAGCGGAAATTAGATACGAGCAGTACTTC. V and J are TRBV20-1 and TRBJ2-7; 7 positions agree with TRBD2. The CDR3 runs 14 residues. Trimming at V came to 4 bases and at J to 4 bases, leaving 10 bases not matched to a gene. The germline CDR1 and CDR2 sequences are DFQATT and SNEGSKA (reference sequence).

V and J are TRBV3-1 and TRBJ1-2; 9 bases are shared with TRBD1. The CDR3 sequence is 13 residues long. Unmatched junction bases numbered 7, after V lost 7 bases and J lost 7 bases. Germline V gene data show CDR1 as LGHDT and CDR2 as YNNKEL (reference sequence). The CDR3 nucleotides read TGTGCCAGCACCCGGACAGGGGAGGGTGGCTACACCTTC. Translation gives CASTRTGEGGYTF.

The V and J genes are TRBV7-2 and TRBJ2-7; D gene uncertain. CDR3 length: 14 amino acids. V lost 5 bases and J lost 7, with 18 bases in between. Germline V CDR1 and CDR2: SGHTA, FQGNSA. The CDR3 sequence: CASSPVRAPLEQYF. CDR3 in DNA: TGTGCCAGCAGCCCTGTCCGGGCCCCCTTGGAGCAGTACTTC.

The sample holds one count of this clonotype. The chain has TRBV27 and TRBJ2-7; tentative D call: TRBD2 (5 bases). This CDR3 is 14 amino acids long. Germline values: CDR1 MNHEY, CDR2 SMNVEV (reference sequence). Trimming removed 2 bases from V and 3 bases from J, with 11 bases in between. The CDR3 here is CASSLSQRRYEQYF. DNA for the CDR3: TGTGCCAGCAGTTTAAGCCAGCGGCGCTACGAGCAGTACTTC.

In DNA, the CDR3 is TGCGCCAGCAGCCAAGTTACTAGCGTGAGGGCCAGGGGCTACGAGCAGTACTTC. It is translated as CASSQVTSVRARGYEQYF. The chain has TRBV4-1 and TRBJ2-4, with D perhaps TRBD2 (7 bases). The DNA end is more similar to TRBJ2-7, so the J call may be wrong. CDR1 and CDR2 (germline): MGHRA, YSYEKL. The CDR3 has 18 amino acids.

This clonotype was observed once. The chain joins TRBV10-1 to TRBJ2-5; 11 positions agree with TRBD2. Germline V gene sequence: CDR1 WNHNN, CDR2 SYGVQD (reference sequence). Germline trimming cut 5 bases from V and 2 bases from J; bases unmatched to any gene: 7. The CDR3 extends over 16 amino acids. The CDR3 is CASSPLSGRGQETQYF. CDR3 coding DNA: TGCGCCAGCAGTCCCCTTAGCGGGAGGGGTCAAGAGACCCAGTACTTC.

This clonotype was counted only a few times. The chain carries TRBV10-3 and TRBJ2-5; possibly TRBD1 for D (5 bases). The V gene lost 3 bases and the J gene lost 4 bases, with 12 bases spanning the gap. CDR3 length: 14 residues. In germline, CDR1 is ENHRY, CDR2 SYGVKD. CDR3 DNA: TGTGCCATCAGTGAACACCAGGGCCCAGAGACCCAGTACTTC. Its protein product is CAISEHQGPETQYF.

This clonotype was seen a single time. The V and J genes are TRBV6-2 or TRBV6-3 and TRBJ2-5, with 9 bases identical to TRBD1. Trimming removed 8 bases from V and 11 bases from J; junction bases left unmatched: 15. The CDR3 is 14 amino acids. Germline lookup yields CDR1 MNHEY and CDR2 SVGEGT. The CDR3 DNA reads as TGTGCCAGCCGCACCGGGACAGGGCAATTGGAGCAGTACTTC. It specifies CASRTGTGQLEQYF.